Listed here are 31 T cell receptor beta chains from one sample, sequenced in a study of blood T cell repertoires in COVID-19. The protocol was immunoSEQ multiplex PCR, while the TCRdb copy is restricted to in-frame clones and leaves out a portion. The sample lists some 89,000 clones, around nine tenths occurring once. The sequenced sample consisted of peripheral blood. Receptor source: a human donor in a cohort sampled during active COVID-19.

This clone came up once. J is TRBJ2-1 and V is TRBV9, with D possibly matching TRBD2 (5 bases). There are 16 residues in the CDR3. Trimming removed 3 bases from V and 3 bases from J, with 16 bases in between. Germline CDR1 is SGDLS and CDR2 is YYNGEE. The CDR3 region is CASSAPEGWDYNEQFF. CDR3 in DNA: TGTGCCAGCAGCGCGCCTGAGGGATGGGACTACAATGAGCAGTTCTTC. The whole variable domain, filled in from reference TRBV9 and TRBJ2-1, reads DSGVTQTPKHLITATGQRVTLRCSPRSGDLSVYWYQQSLDQGLQFLIQYYNGEERAKGNILERFSAQQFPDLHSELNLSSLELGDSALYFCASSAPEGWDYNEQFFGPGTRLTVL.

The chain combines TRBV20-1 with TRBJ2-5; no clear D gene. Germline CDR1 DFQATT, CDR2 SNEGSKA (reference sequence). This CDR3 has 11 amino acids. The CDR3 nucleotides read TGCAGCCCACTCCTCCAAGAGACCCAGTACTTC. Protein product: CSPLLQETQYF.

This clone appeared a single time. The rearrangement joins TRBV2 to TRBJ2-3; TRBD2 agrees at 9 bases. Germline-derived CDR1 and CDR2 are SNHLY and FYNNEI. The CDR3 loop spans 16 amino acids. V lost 4 bases to trimming and J lost 0 bases; unmatched junction nucleotides: 5. The CDR3 DNA reads as TGTGCCAGCAGTGGCGGGACTAGCAGAAGCACAGATACGCAGTATTTT. This encodes CASSGGTSRSTDTQYF. Full variable domain (rest looked up from reference TRBV2 and TRBJ2-3): EPEVTQTPSHQVTQMGQEVILRCVPISNHLYFYWYRQILGQKVEFLVSFYNNEISEKSEIFDDQFSVERPDGSNFTLKIRSTKLEDSAMYFCASSGGTSRSTDTQYFGPGTRLTVL.

V and J are TRBV7-2 and TRBJ2-3; 12 positions match TRBD2. Per germline, CDR1 SGHTA and CDR2 FQGNSA. This CDR3 has 15 amino acids. Germline trimming cut 5 bases from V and 5 bases from J; bases unmatched to any gene: 5. In nucleotides, the CDR3 is TGTGCCAGCAGCCAGGGACTAGCGGGCAGAGATACGCAGTATTTT. The encoded protein is CASSQGLAGRDTQYF.

This clone was detected a few times. The chain employs TRBV11-2 and TRBJ1-1; D is unresolved. This CDR3 is built from 10 residues. V was cut by 7 bases and J by 3 bases, with 3 bases left in between. Looked up from germline, CDR1 is SGHAT and CDR2 is FQNNGV. For the CDR3, the DNA is TGTGCCAGCATCTACACTGAAGCTTTCTTT. This translates into CASIYTEAFF.

This chain links TRBV7-9 with TRBJ2-1, with 8 bases that match TRBD2. Per germline, CDR1 SEHNR and CDR2 FQNEAQ (reference sequence). V shed 4 bases and J 15 bases; nucleotides not matched to a gene: 11. CDR3 length equals 13 residues. CDR3 amino acids: CASSSSGSPSGFF. Written as DNA, the CDR3 is TGTGCCAGCAGCTCAAGCGGGAGCCCCTCGGGGTTCTTC.

V gene TRBV5-6 combines with J gene TRBJ1-2; 8 nucleotides agree with TRBD1. Germline lookup yields CDR1 SGHDT and CDR2 YYEEEE. The CDR3 contains 14 residues. After removal of 1 base from V and 8 bases from J, the junction contained 7 bases not matched to a gene. The CDR3 spells CASSLRGTGGGYTF. CDR3 sequence (DNA): TGTGCCAGCAGCTTGCGAGGGACAGGCGGAGGCTACACCTTC.

The chain combines TRBV29-1 with TRBJ1-2; D is perhaps TRBD1 (5 bases). This CDR3 comprises 11 residues. Trimming removed 4 bases from V and 7 bases from J, with 10 bases in between. Looked up from germline, CDR1 is SQVTM and CDR2 is ANQGSEA. CDR3 in DNA: TGCAGCGTTGCCGGGGGTCTTGGCTACACCTTC. This encodes CSVAGGLGYTF. The variable domain in full, with the rest retrieved from reference TRBV29-1 and TRBJ1-2, is SAVISQKPSRDICQRGTSLTIQCQVDSQVTMMFWYRQQPGQSLTLIATANQGSEATYESGFVIDKFPISRPNLTFSTLTVSNMSPEDSSIYLCSVAGGLGYTFGSGTRLTVV.

As concerns this clone: The same CDR3 arises from other DNA sequences in this sample as well. The V and J genes are TRBV3-1 (or the pseudogene TRBV3-2) and TRBJ2-1; maybe TRBD1 (6 bases). Germline assignment: CDR1 LGHDT and CDR2 YNNKEL (reference sequence). Trimming took off 3 bases at V and 0 bases at J, with 12 bases between the two ends. The CDR3 runs to 16 residues. In DNA form, the CDR3 reads TGTGCCAGCAGCCAGGAGAGGGGGATCTCCTACAATGAGCAGTTCTTC. Protein sequence: CASSQERGISYNEQFF.

This clone has only a few counts. The chain has TRBV5-1 and TRBJ1-4; possibly TRBD1 for D (5 bases). V shed 4 bases and J shed 6 bases, with 16 bases lying between them. Germline V gene lookup returns CDR1 SGHRS and CDR2 YFSETQ. This CDR3 has 15 residues. CDR3 amino acids: CASSPRVKGDEKLFF. The CDR3 nucleotides are TGCGCCAGCAGCCCGAGAGTCAAAGGGGATGAAAAACTGTTTTTT.

This clone has just one count. The chain recombines TRBV5-6 with TRBJ1-4; D gene uncertain. The germline V gene has CDR1 SGHDT and CDR2 YYEEEE. Trimming removed 0 bases at V and 0 bases at J, with 9 bases between. CDR3 length equals 16 residues. CDR3 residues: CASSLALVATNEKLFF. Written as DNA, the CDR3 is TGTGCCAGCAGCTTGGCCCTAGTTGCAACTAATGAAAAACTGTTTTTT.

This chain links TRBV7-2 with TRBJ2-5; TRBD2 is a possible D gene (6 bases). Trimming shortened V by 4 bases and J by 5 bases, and 11 bases separated the two germline ends. The CDR3 has 13 residues. CDR1 and CDR2 (germline): SGHTA, FQGNSA. For the CDR3, the DNA is TGTGCCAGCAGCTACGGGAGAAGTGAGACCCAGTACTTC. Translation: CASSYGRSETQYF.

V and J are TRBV3-1 (or the pseudogene TRBV3-2) and TRBJ2-1; 15 bases line up with TRBD2. The germline gives CDR1 LGHDT, CDR2 YNNKEL (reference sequence). The CDR3 contains 18 residues. V lost 4 bases, J lost 7 bases, and 11 bases stayed unmatched. The CDR3 DNA reads as TGTGCCAGCAGCCGAACATGGACTAGCGGGAGGGCCACGAATGAGCAGTTCTTC. The encoded protein is CASSRTWTSGRATNEQFF.

The J gene is TRBJ1-1, the V gene TRBV18; a possible D gene is TRBD1 (5 bases). Germline assignment: CDR1 KGHSH and CDR2 LQKENI. This CDR3 contains 15 residues. Between the trimmed V and J ends, which lost 5 bases and 1 base, there was a span of 14 bases. DNA of the CDR3: TGTGCCAGCTCAGTAGAGCAGGGTAGGAACACTGAAGCTTTCTTT. Amino acids: CASSVEQGRNTEAFF.

This chain joins TRBV13 and TRBJ2-2; a weak D match, TRBD2 (5 bases). Looked up from germline, CDR1 is PRHDT and CDR2 is FYEKMQ (reference sequence). V lost 1 base and J 1 base, leaving 10 bases between the germline ends. CDR3 length: 16 residues. The CDR3 here is CASSLEGGLNTGELFF. In DNA, the CDR3 is TGTGCCAGCAGCTTAGAGGGCGGGTTGAACACCGGGGAGCTGTTTTTT.

This rearrangement joins TRBV5-1 to TRBJ2-7; a possible D gene is TRBD1 (6 bases). Germline values: CDR1 SGHRS, CDR2 YFSETQ. The CDR3 is made up of 14 amino acids. V was shortened by 0 bases and J by 0 bases, with 7 bases between the two germline ends. The CDR3 DNA reads TGCGCCAGCAGCTTGGCAGGGGCCTCCTACGAGCAGTACTTC. It translates to CASSLAGASYEQYF.

The CDR3 sequence: CASSDQGNTEAFF. CDR3 DNA: TGTGCCAGCAGTGACCAGGGGAACACTGAAGCTTTCTTT. The chain recombines TRBV6-1 with TRBJ1-1, with TRBD1 as a possible D gene (5 bases). The CDR3 loop spans 13 amino acids. The ends were cut back, 3 bases at V and 1 base at J, with 6 bases in the middle. The V gene's germline CDR1 is MNHNS and CDR2 SASEGT.

V and J are TRBV7-9 and TRBJ1-1; the D is unclear. V dropped 4 bases and J dropped 3 bases, with 15 bases sitting between them. The CDR3 has 15 residues. Germline CDR1 is SEHNR and CDR2 is FQNEAQ (reference sequence). As DNA, the CDR3 is TGTGCCAGCAGCTACACTGACAAGATAGACACTGAAGCTTTCTTT. This encodes CASSYTDKIDTEAFF.

This clone has only one observation. This chain joins TRBV2 and TRBJ2-7, with 10 bases fitting TRBD1. The CDR3 runs 17 residues. V lost 3 bases, J lost 2 bases, and 10 bases stayed unmatched. In germline, CDR1 is SNHLY, CDR2 FYNNEI. The CDR3 loop is CASSEGPGQGGAYEQYF. CDR3 nucleotide sequence: TGTGCCAGCAGTGAGGGGCCCGGACAGGGGGGAGCCTACGAGCAGTACTTC.

The chain carries TRBV5-4 and TRBJ2-3; the D gene is possibly TRBD2 (5 bases). Germline CDR1 reads SGHNT; CDR2 reads YYREEE (reference sequence). The CDR3 contains 18 residues. The V and J ends lost 0 bases and 2 bases respectively, with 19 bases between them. The CDR3 nucleotides are TGTGCCAGCAGCTTGGTTAGCGCCCCGCGCACTTACACAGATACGCAGTATTTT. Protein sequence: CASSLVSAPRTYTDTQYF.

The chain is built from TRBV7-9 and TRBJ2-7; possibly TRBD2 for D (6 bases). The CDR3 has 17 amino acids. Germline V CDR1 and CDR2: SEHNR, FQNEAQ (reference sequence). Deletions cut 1 base from V and 5 bases from J, with 21 bases between. For the CDR3, the DNA is TGTGCCAGCAGCTTAGGACACAACTTTCAGGGACTCCACGAGCAGTACTTC. This gives the protein CASSLGHNFQGLHEQYF.

This clone was seen a single time. The same CDR3 can be traced to other DNA sequences in this sample. This chain links TRBV13 with TRBJ2-7, with D hard to call. Germline assignment: CDR1 PRHDT and CDR2 FYEKMQ (reference sequence). The V end was cut by 5 bases, the J end by 3 bases, with 5 bases between. The CDR3 is 11 residues long. The CDR3 nucleotides are TGTGCCAGCAGCCTATACTACGAGCAGTACTTC. Its protein is CASSLYYEQYF.

This clone showed up just once. V gene TRBV6-2 or TRBV6-3 combines with J gene TRBJ1-4; the D is unclear. The CDR3 is 15 residues long. V was pared by 5 bases and J by 3 bases, with 13 bases between. Germline V gene data show CDR1 as MNHEY and CDR2 as SVGEGT. The CDR3 here is CASSLAGVSNEKLFF. The CDR3 coding sequence is TGTGCCAGCAGTCTCGCGGGAGTATCTAATGAAAAACTGTTTTTT.

A few counts support this clone. The chain uses TRBV7-8 and TRBJ1-1, with TRBD1 matching over 10 bases. This CDR3 has 19 residues. Germline lookup yields CDR1 SGHVS and CDR2 FQNEAQ. The V gene end was trimmed by 1 base and the J gene end by 1 base; junction bases not matched to a gene: 12. CDR3 DNA: TGTGCCAGCAGCTTAGACCCCCGGGACAGGGGTATTCGGAACACTGAAGCTTTCTTT. It yields the protein CASSLDPRDRGIRNTEAFF.

The rearrangement links TRBV9 to TRBJ1-2; TRBD1 matches 9 bases. Unmatched junction bases numbered 10, after V lost 3 bases and J lost 4 bases. Germline CDR1 SGDLS, CDR2 YYNGEE. The CDR3 has 16 residues. CDR3 sequence (DNA): TGTGCCAGCAGCGCGCCTTCGACAGGGGGGACCTATGGCTACACCTTC. Its protein product is CASSAPSTGGTYGYTF.

As regards this clone: The junction differs from germline at one of its ends, possibly a read error. This chain uses TRBV7-8 with TRBJ2-1; D perhaps matches TRBD2 (6 bases). Germline V lookup: CDR1 SGHVS, CDR2 FQNEAQ. The CDR3 loop spans 14 amino acids. CDR3 nucleotide sequence: TGTGCCAGCAGCTTAGCGGGACTTTACACTGAGCAGTTCTTC. As protein: CASSLAGLYTEQFF.

V gene TRBV2 combines with J gene TRBJ2-1, with D tentatively TRBD2 (6 bases). Germline CDR1 SNHLY, CDR2 FYNNEI. This CDR3 region has 14 residues. V lost 7 bases and J 4 bases, leaving 14 bases between the germline ends. Here the CDR3 reads CASTPGLTYNEQFF. The DNA for the CDR3 is TGTGCCAGCACTCCGGGACTTACATACAATGAGCAGTTCTTC.

This clone turned up a few times. V usage is TRBV10-1 and J usage is TRBJ2-1, with D tentatively TRBD1 (5 bases). In germline, CDR1 is WNHNN, CDR2 SYGVQD (reference sequence). The ends were cut back, 4 bases at V and 9 bases at J, with 13 bases in the middle. The CDR3 contains 13 residues. The CDR3, as DNA: TGCGCCAGCAGTGTCTCAGGGTTCTCTGAGCAGTTCTTC. Translation: CASSVSGFSEQFF.

The chain has TRBV7-9 and TRBJ1-2; 11 positions agree with TRBD1. CDR1 is SEHNR, CDR2 FQNEAQ, per germline (reference sequence). The CDR3 runs 17 residues. V lost 5 bases, J lost 3 bases, and 11 bases stayed unmatched. The CDR3, as DNA: TGTGCCAGCAGCCCAGGACAGGGGGCCTCTAGTGACTATGGCTACACCTTC. Its protein is CASSPGQGASSDYGYTF.

The chain uses TRBV9 and TRBJ1-2, with D tentatively TRBD1 (6 bases). This CDR3 has 14 amino acids. V dropped 4 bases and J dropped 8 bases, with 18 bases sitting between them. From germline, CDR1 is SGDLS and CDR2 YYNGEE. CDR3 protein: CASSPSGGARGYTF. CDR3 DNA sequence: TGTGCCAGCAGCCCCTCGGGGGGGGCGCGGGGCTACACCTTC.

V and J are TRBV3-1 (or the pseudogene TRBV3-2) and TRBJ1-2; D unclear. The CDR3 runs to 14 residues. V lost 0 bases and J lost 4, with 9 bases in between. The germline CDR1 and CDR2 sequences are LGHDT and YNNKEL (reference sequence). This CDR3 reads CASSQDLVGYGYTF. The CDR3 coding sequence is TGTGCCAGCAGCCAAGATCTAGTAGGCTATGGCTACACCTTC.